The 30 T cell receptor beta chains below were found in one sample sequenced in a study of T-cell reconstitution after alpha-beta-depleted transplantation in children. Unique molecular identifiers were incorporated when the TCRbeta library was constructed. MiXCR, run by TCRdb on the PCR reads, gives a single entry per CDR3 protein. The sample carries 200,000 to 250,000 distinct CDR3 sequences, approximately 9.5% recorded once. This specimen was PBMCs from the stem cell graft donor, taken from the stem cell graft. The receptor source for this set is a human donor who donated a stem cell graft to a child with acute lymphoblastic leukemia.

This clonotype was seen many times. The chain carries TRBV5-5 and TRBJ1-1, with 7 bases fitting TRBD1. The CDR3 totals 18 residues. Germline V lookup: CDR1 SGHKS, CDR2 YYEKEE (reference sequence). Trimming at V came to 7 bases and at J to 1 base, leaving 19 bases not matched to a gene. The CDR3: CASSMRRDSLFSNTEAFF. The CDR3, as DNA: TGTGCCAGCTCAATGCGCCGGGACAGCCTTTTTTCGAACACTGAAGCTTTCTTT.

This chain links TRBV19 with TRBJ2-1, with 8 bases identical to TRBD2. V was clipped by 11 bases and J by 4 bases; unmatched bases: 10. This CDR3 has 14 residues. Germline V lookup: CDR1 LNHDA, CDR2 SQIVND (reference sequence). Here the CDR3 DNA reads TGTGCCTCCCGGGAAGGACTAGCTTACAATGAGCAGTTCTTC. It encodes CASREGLAYNEQFF.

The V gene is TRBV5-4, the J gene TRBJ1-1, with 8 positions matching TRBD1. The CDR3 runs to 15 residues. From germline, CDR1 is SGHNT and CDR2 YYREEE (reference sequence). Trimming cost V 0 bases and J 5 bases; bases outside gene matches: 6. The CDR3 protein is CASSLGQTGGTEAFF. In DNA, the CDR3 is TGTGCCAGCAGCTTGGGTCAAACAGGGGGAACTGAAGCTTTCTTT.

The chain joins TRBV4-3 to TRBJ2-7; D not certain. The CDR3 runs to 15 residues. Germline V CDR1 and CDR2: LGHNA, YSLEER. V gave up 0 bases and J gave up 4 bases, with 13 bases separating them. CDR3 sequence: CASSQETLFRYEQYF. In DNA, the CDR3 is TGCGCCAGCAGCCAAGAGACCCTCTTTCGATACGAGCAGTACTTC.

This clonotype came up a few times. V usage is TRBV5-4 and J usage is TRBJ2-7; 7 bases fit TRBD1. V gave up 3 bases and J gave up 3 bases; unmatched junction bases: 9. Germline loops: CDR1 SGHNT, CDR2 YYREEE (reference sequence). This CDR3 spans 15 amino acids. The CDR3 nucleotides read TGTGCCAGCAGCTCCCCCGACAGGGAAGTCTACGAGCAGTACTTC. Translating gives CASSSPDREVYEQYF.

The chain combines TRBV11-2 with TRBJ1-1; no clear D. The CDR3 has 13 amino acids. Trimming removed 5 bases from V and 3 bases from J, with 10 bases in between. CDR1 is SGHAT and CDR2 is FQNNGV in the germline V gene. CDR3 in amino acids: CASSPPWDTEAFF. The CDR3 DNA reads TGTGCCAGCAGCCCCCCATGGGACACTGAAGCTTTCTTT.

The chain carries TRBV7-8 and TRBJ2-7; TRBD1 matches 7 bases. The CDR3 is 14 residues long. J gave up 6 bases and V 5 bases, and 10 bases lay outside the gene matches. CDR1 SGHVS and CDR2 FQNEAQ come from the germline V gene. CDR3 DNA sequence: TGTGCCAGCAGCGCGATTAGGGGGCGATCCGAGCAGTACTTC. Protein product: CASSAIRGRSEQYF.

This clonotype was found a few times. V gene TRBV27 combines with J gene TRBJ2-1; D unresolved. This CDR3 comprises 13 residues. Per the germline V gene, CDR1 is MNHEY and CDR2 is SMNVEV (reference sequence). V was trimmed by 0 bases and J by 6 bases, leaving 6 bases between them. In DNA, the CDR3 is TGTGCCAGCAGTTTATCAAAGGGCAATGAGCAGTTCTTC. Protein product: CASSLSKGNEQFF.

This clonotype occurred many times. The V and J genes are TRBV9 and TRBJ1-1, with a tentative D call TRBD1 (5 bases). The CDR3 spans 13 residues. Trimming cost V 7 bases and J 4 bases, with 14 bases left between them. Germline V gene sequence: CDR1 SGDLS, CDR2 YYNGEE. In DNA, the CDR3 is TGTGCCAGCGGATGGGGGGATGGCACTGAAGCTTTCTTT. Protein: CASGWGDGTEAFF.

This clonotype has at least ten counts. The chain is built from TRBV20-1 and TRBJ2-5, with 7 bases aligning to TRBD2. After removal of 5 bases from V and 0 bases from J, the junction contained 3 bases not matched to a gene. Germline assignment: CDR1 DFQATT and CDR2 SNEGSKA (reference sequence). The CDR3 covers 13 residues. The CDR3 reads CSAYLADQETQYF. The CDR3 nucleotides are TGCAGTGCTTATCTAGCGGACCAAGAGACCCAGTACTTC.

As concerns this clonotype: With a much larger clone just one base away, this may be a read error. Since no conserved phenylalanine or tryptophan closes the CDR3, a read error is the likely cause. The J gene is TRBJ1-2, the V gene TRBV5-1; D may be TRBD1 (6 bases). Trimming stripped 4 bases from V and 2 bases from J, with 12 bases between. The CDR3 has 14 residues. The germline CDR1 and CDR2 sequences are SGHRS and YFSETQ. CDR3 residues: CASSPRGGNYGYTY. Written as DNA, the CDR3 is TGCGCCAGCAGCCCGAGAGGGGGAAACTATGGCTACACCTAC.

The chain recombines TRBV11-1 with TRBJ1-3; D is unclear. CDR1 and CDR2 from the germline V gene are SGHAT and FQDESV (reference sequence). The CDR3 extends over 19 amino acids. Trimming pared 2 bases from V and 2 bases from J, leaving 22 bases between. The CDR3 loop reads CASSLTTNGLEETGNTIYF. CDR3 nucleotides: TGTGCCAGCAGCTTAACTACGAACGGGCTTGAGGAGACTGGAAACACCATATATTTT.

This chain's CDR3 is CASSRGDTVPTYEQYF. The CDR3 DNA follows: TGTGCCAGCTCTCGTGGGGACACGGTACCTACCTACGAGCAGTACTTC. This chain uses TRBV18 with TRBJ2-7; D may be TRBD1 (6 bases). Germline V CDR1 and CDR2: KGHSH, LQKENI. This CDR3 has 16 amino acids. V lost 6 bases to trimming and J lost 2 bases, with 20 bases between them.

The chain uses TRBV4-1 and TRBJ1-1, with no clear D. The germline gives CDR1 MGHRA, CDR2 YSYEKL. V was clipped by 1 base and J by 4 bases, with 4 bases between them. This CDR3 has 12 amino acids. The CDR3 sequence is CASSQGLTEAFF. The DNA for the CDR3 is TGCGCCAGCAGCCAAGGTCTCACTGAAGCTTTCTTT.

A few counts support this clonotype. The rearrangement links TRBV4-2 to TRBJ2-5, with D possibly being TRBD2 (5 bases). Per germline, CDR1 LGHNA and CDR2 YNFKEQ. The length of the CDR3 is 14 residues. V was shortened by 0 bases and J by 4 bases, with 9 bases between the two germline ends. The CDR3 coding sequence is TGTGCCAGCAGCCAAGAGGGAGTTGGAGAGACCCAGTACTTC. This codes for CASSQEGVGETQYF.

In its sample, this clonotype was seen many times. The V and J genes are TRBV5-4 and TRBJ2-2; 8 positions agree with TRBD2. Germline lookup yields CDR1 SGHNT and CDR2 YYREEE (reference sequence). Trimming cost V 0 bases and J 2 bases; bases outside gene matches: 3. The CDR3 totals 16 residues. The CDR3 protein is CASSLELAANTGELFF. The CDR3, as DNA: TGTGCCAGCAGCTTGGAACTAGCGGCTAACACCGGGGAGCTGTTTTTT.

The CDR3 spells CASSYSGSEYSNQPQHF. The CDR3 DNA is TGTGCCAGCAGTTACTCTGGTTCGGAGTATAGCAATCAGCCCCAGCATTTT. This rearrangement joins TRBV6-5 to TRBJ1-5, with D unclear. The CDR3 has 17 amino acids. Trimming left V 0 bases short and J 0 bases short, with 12 bases between. The germline CDR1 and CDR2 sequences are MNHEY and SVGAGI.

Ten or more counts support this clonotype. This rearrangement joins TRBV6-5 to TRBJ2-5; 8 bases map to TRBD2. This CDR3 has 17 residues. V shed 4 bases and J 0 bases; nucleotides not matched to a gene: 10. Germline lookup yields CDR1 MNHEY and CDR2 SVGAGI. This CDR3 reads CASSFLRGALYQETQYF. CDR3 DNA: TGTGCCAGCAGTTTCCTGCGGGGGGCCCTTTACCAAGAGACCCAGTACTTC.

This sequence joins TRBV11-2 and TRBJ1-4; D is uncertain. Looked up from germline, CDR1 is SGHAT and CDR2 is FQNNGV. The CDR3 sequence is 14 residues long. Trimming shortened V by 1 base and J by 8 bases, and 11 bases separated the two germline ends. CDR3 region: CASSLVDTREKLFF. The CDR3 nucleotides are TGTGCCAGCAGCTTAGTAGACACAAGGGAAAAACTGTTTTTT.

This clonotype was counted many times. The gene calls are TRBV9 and TRBJ2-2; 10 positions agree with TRBD2. J was trimmed by 4 bases and V by 2 bases; bases with no gene match: 5. Germline CDR1 is SGDLS and CDR2 is YYNGEE. This CDR3 is built from 16 residues. This CDR3 reads CASSVIAGGGTGELFF. Written as DNA, the CDR3 is TGTGCCAGCAGCGTCATAGCGGGGGGCGGCACCGGGGAGCTGTTTTTT.

The J gene is TRBJ2-5, the V gene TRBV7-2; the D gene is possibly TRBD1 (6 bases). Trimming pared 7 bases from V and 5 bases from J, leaving 17 bases between. Germline V gene data show CDR1 as SGHTA and CDR2 as FQGNSA. The CDR3 spans 14 residues. CDR3 bases: TGTGCCAGCACTCTAGGGGGTGAAAGGGAGACCCAGTACTTC. Its protein is CASTLGGERETQYF.

The table lists this clonotype with a few counts. This chain connects TRBV10-3 to TRBJ2-2, with 7 positions matching TRBD2. Trimming removed 6 bases from V and 4 bases from J; junction bases left unmatched: 5. Per the germline V gene, CDR1 is ENHRY and CDR2 is SYGVKD. The CDR3 spans 14 residues. CDR3: CAIRGGFGTGELFF. The CDR3, as DNA: TGTGCCATCAGGGGGGGGTTCGGCACCGGGGAGCTGTTTTTT.

This clonotype was counted ten times or more. The chain employs TRBV5-1 and TRBJ1-3, with D unresolved. CDR1 SGHRS and CDR2 YFSETQ come from the germline V gene. This CDR3 is built from 13 residues. V was trimmed by 0 bases and J by 2 bases, leaving 3 bases between them. The CDR3 bases are TGCGCCAGCAGCTTGGAACCTGGAAACACCATATATTTT. Translating it yields CASSLEPGNTIYF. Combining the CDR3 with reference TRBV5-1 and TRBJ1-3 gives the whole variable domain KAGVTQTPRYLIKTRGQQVTLSCSPISGHRSVSWYQQTPGQGLQFLFEYFSETQRNKGNFPGRFSGRQFSNSRSEMNVSTLELGDSALYLCASSLEPGNTIYFGEGSWLTVV.

This clonotype has a count of ten or more. The chain uses TRBV7-9 and TRBJ2-1; 8 bases match TRBD2. This CDR3 spans 14 amino acids. The V and J ends lost 2 bases and 8 bases, in that order; junction bases with no gene match: 5. CDR1 SEHNR and CDR2 FQNEAQ come from the germline V gene (reference sequence). In DNA, the CDR3 is TGTGCCAGCAGCTTATATAGCGGGGTCGATGAGCAGTTCTTC. Translating gives CASSLYSGVDEQFF.

This clonotype turned up a few times. The genes are TRBV12-3 or TRBV12-4 and TRBJ1-2; TRBD1 agrees at 7 bases. The trim removed 5 bases at V and 8 bases at J, leaving 14 bases unmatched. CDR3 length equals 15 residues. This CDR3 is CASSDHADRSGGYTF. The CDR3 DNA reads as TGTGCCAGCAGTGACCACGCGGACAGGTCTGGGGGCTACACCTTC.

V gene TRBV12-5 combines with J gene TRBJ1-1, with TRBD1 identical over 7 bases. The trim removed 2 bases at V and 3 bases at J, leaving 6 bases unmatched. This CDR3 spans 15 amino acids. CDR1 and CDR2 (germline): LGHNT, FRNRAP. CDR3 loop: CASGLSDREDTEAFF. The CDR3 nucleotides are TGTGCTAGTGGTTTGAGTGACAGGGAGGACACTGAAGCTTTCTTT.

This clonotype was counted a few times. The rearrangement joins TRBV7-9 to TRBJ2-2; D perhaps matches TRBD1 (6 bases). Trimming took 5 bases from V and 0 from J, leaving 13 bases between them. Germline CDR1 and CDR2: SEHNR and FQNEAQ (reference sequence). This CDR3 is built from 16 residues. DNA for the CDR3: TGTGCCAGCAGCAAAGACAGGTCCCCGAACACCGGGGAGCTGTTTTTT. Protein: CASSKDRSPNTGELFF.

This clonotype was observed a few times. The V gene is TRBV27, the J gene TRBJ2-7; a weak D match, TRBD2 (5 bases). This CDR3 is 15 amino acids long. Germline lookup yields CDR1 MNHEY and CDR2 SMNVEV (reference sequence). The V and J ends lost 1 base and 2 bases respectively, with 12 bases between them. The CDR3 sequence is CASSLFEGSTYEQYF. The CDR3 DNA reads as TGTGCCAGCAGTTTATTCGAGGGATCGACCTACGAGCAGTACTTC.

This clonotype was picked up a small number of times. The chain has TRBV6-1 and TRBJ2-3; TRBD2 matches 7 bases. V shed 5 bases, J shed 2 bases, and the junction held 7 bases outside the gene matches. This CDR3 is built from 15 residues. CDR1 is MNHNS and CDR2 is SASEGT in the germline V gene. CDR3 nucleotides: TGTGCCAGCAGTATCGCGGGGGAGCCCACAGATACGCAGTATTTT. Protein: CASSIAGEPTDTQYF.

This clonotype showed up just a few times. The chain combines TRBV20-1 with TRBJ2-5; D is ambiguous. The CDR3 sequence is 15 residues long. Germline loops: CDR1 DFQATT, CDR2 SNEGSKA (reference sequence). V was pared by 3 bases and J by 6 bases, with 20 bases between. This CDR3 is CSASRWEGAVKTQYF. DNA for the CDR3: TGCAGTGCTAGCAGGTGGGAAGGCGCGGTGAAGACCCAGTACTTC.